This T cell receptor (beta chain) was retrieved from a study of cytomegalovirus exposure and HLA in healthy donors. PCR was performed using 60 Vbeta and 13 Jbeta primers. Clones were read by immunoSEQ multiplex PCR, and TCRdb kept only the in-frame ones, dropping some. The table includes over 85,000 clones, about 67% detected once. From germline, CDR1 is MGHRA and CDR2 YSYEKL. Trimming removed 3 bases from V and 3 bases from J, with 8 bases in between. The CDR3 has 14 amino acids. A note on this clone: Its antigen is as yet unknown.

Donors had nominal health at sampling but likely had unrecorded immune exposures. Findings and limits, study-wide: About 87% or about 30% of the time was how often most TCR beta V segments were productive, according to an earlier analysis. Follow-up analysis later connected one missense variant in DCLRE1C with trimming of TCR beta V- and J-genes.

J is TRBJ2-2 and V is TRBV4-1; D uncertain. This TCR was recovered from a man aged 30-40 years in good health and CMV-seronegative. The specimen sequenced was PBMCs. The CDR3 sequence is CASSQRLYTGELFF. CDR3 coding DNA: TGCGCCAGCAGCCAGCGGTTATACACCGGGGAGCTGTTTTTT.